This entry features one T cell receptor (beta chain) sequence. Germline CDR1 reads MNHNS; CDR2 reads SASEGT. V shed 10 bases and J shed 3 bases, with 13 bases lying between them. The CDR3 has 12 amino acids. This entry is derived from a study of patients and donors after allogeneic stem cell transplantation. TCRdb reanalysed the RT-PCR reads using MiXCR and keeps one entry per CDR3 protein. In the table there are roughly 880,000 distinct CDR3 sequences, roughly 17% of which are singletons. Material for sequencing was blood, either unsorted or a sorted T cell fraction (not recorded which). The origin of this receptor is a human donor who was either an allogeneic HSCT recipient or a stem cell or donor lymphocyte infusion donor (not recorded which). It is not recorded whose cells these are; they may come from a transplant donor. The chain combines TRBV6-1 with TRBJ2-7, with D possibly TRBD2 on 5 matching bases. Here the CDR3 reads CATPWEIYEQYF. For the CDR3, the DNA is TGTGCCACTCCTTGGGAGATCTACGAGCAGTACTTC.